These T cell receptor beta chains were read from a single sample in a study of T cell responses to AZD1222 COVID-19 vaccine. Produced via immunoSEQ multiplex PCR; TCRdb's table is partial and in-frame only. The sample contains some 150,000 clones, 80% to 90% of which appear only once. The material sequenced was peripheral blood, taken 28 days after the second dose of the MenACWY control vaccine. The receptor source for this set is an adult who received the MenACWY meningococcal vaccine as a control. CDR3s include the opening cysteine and the closing phenylalanine or tryptophan. Size values are once, few and many counts, or a class for expanded clones, and some rows have none.

j_gene: TRBJ2-2; abundance: -; v_gene: TRBV9; CDR3aa: CASSVGITGELFF
j_gene: TRBJ1-4; abundance: -; v_gene: TRBV5-1; CDR3aa: CASSPSDADEKLFF
j_gene: TRBJ1-3; abundance: -; v_gene: TRBV9; CDR3aa: CASSVQGAGNTIYF
j_gene: TRBJ2-3; abundance: -; v_gene: TRBV29-1; CDR3aa: CSVGAGGTDTQYF
j_gene: TRBJ2-1; abundance: -; v_gene: TRBV25-1; CDR3aa: CASSEPSGRQPYNEQFF
j_gene: TRBJ1-5; abundance: -; v_gene: TRBV10-3; CDR3aa: CAISESTAGGEPQHF
j_gene: TRBJ1-3; abundance: -; v_gene: TRBV28; CDR3aa: CASSPPINSGNTIYF
j_gene: TRBJ1-4; abundance: once; v_gene: TRBV30; CDR3aa: CAWSRGQLNEKLFF
j_gene: TRBJ1-2; abundance: -; v_gene: TRBV12-5; CDR3aa: CASGLAQEGGYTF
j_gene: TRBJ1-6; abundance: -; v_gene: TRBV18; CDR3aa: CASSPLSGTGENSPLHF
j_gene: TRBJ2-5; abundance: -; v_gene: TRBV5-1; CDR3aa: CASSFLAGSQETQYF
j_gene: TRBJ1-1; abundance: -; v_gene: TRBV20-1; CDR3aa: CSASNRGRWTEAFF
j_gene: TRBJ1-6; abundance: -; v_gene: TRBV7-9; CDR3aa: CASSLGGTGDSPLHF
j_gene: TRBJ2-7; abundance: -; v_gene: TRBV19; CDR3aa: CASSNSGENSYEQYF
j_gene: TRBJ1-1; abundance: -; v_gene: TRBV11-3; CDR3aa: CASSWGFGQEAFF
j_gene: TRBJ2-7; abundance: -; v_gene: TRBV2; CDR3aa: CASRGFSGSEQYF
j_gene: TRBJ2-3; abundance: -; v_gene: TRBV18; CDR3aa: CASSPWATSGNTDTQYF
j_gene: TRBJ2-2; abundance: -; v_gene: TRBV11-3; CDR3aa: CASSFRAGGAGELFF
j_gene: TRBJ1-1; abundance: -; v_gene: TRBV12-3/TRBV12-4; CDR3aa: CASSLQGATEAFF
j_gene: TRBJ2-7; abundance: -; v_gene: TRBV25-1; CDR3aa: CASSVSLAGEQYF
j_gene: TRBJ1-5; abundance: -; v_gene: TRBV5-6; CDR3aa: CASSSTEGQPQHF
j_gene: TRBJ1-4; abundance: -; v_gene: TRBV28; CDR3aa: CASTSPGANSEKLFF
j_gene: TRBJ1-4; abundance: -; v_gene: TRBV28; CDR3aa: CASSTGDRANEKLFF
j_gene: TRBJ1-1; abundance: -; v_gene: TRBV6-6; CDR3aa: CASSAFLENTEAFF
j_gene: TRBJ2-4; abundance: once; v_gene: TRBV7-2; CDR3aa: CASTLTSGTLGIQYF
j_gene: TRBJ1-4; abundance: -; v_gene: TRBV6-5; CDR3aa: CASSYPPGSTNEKLFF
j_gene: TRBJ2-3; abundance: -; v_gene: TRBV10-3; CDR3aa: CAISPGQGAGSTDTQYF
j_gene: TRBJ1-2; abundance: -; v_gene: TRBV19; CDR3aa: CASSIVHSLEYGYTF
j_gene: TRBJ2-1; abundance: -; v_gene: TRBV6-5; CDR3aa: CASSPSGGGYNEQFF
j_gene: TRBJ2-2; abundance: once; v_gene: TRBV18; CDR3aa: CASSPPGGDTGELFF
j_gene: TRBJ2-5; abundance: -; v_gene: TRBV19; CDR3aa: CASRGTVQETQYF
j_gene: TRBJ2-7; abundance: -; v_gene: TRBV5-4; CDR3aa: CASSFGLAGVYEQYF
j_gene: TRBJ2-5; abundance: -; v_gene: TRBV30; CDR3aa: CAWSLTVETQYF
j_gene: TRBJ2-1; abundance: -; v_gene: TRBV5-1; CDR3aa: CASSLGDYNEQFF
j_gene: TRBJ2-3; abundance: -; v_gene: TRBV7-9; CDR3aa: CASSLAGGGTQYF
j_gene: TRBJ1-4; abundance: -; v_gene: TRBV19; CDR3aa: CASTPPLPTNEKLFF
j_gene: TRBJ2-7; abundance: -; v_gene: TRBV6-2/TRBV6-3; CDR3aa: CASSQQAGIHEQYF
j_gene: TRBJ2-5; abundance: -; v_gene: TRBV27; CDR3aa: CASSLLGQGRETQYF
j_gene: TRBJ1-2; abundance: -; v_gene: TRBV5-4; CDR3aa: CASSLDRENGGYTF
j_gene: TRBJ2-5; abundance: -; v_gene: TRBV7-9; CDR3aa: CASSLRRQETQYF
j_gene: TRBJ2-7; abundance: -; v_gene: TRBV9; CDR3aa: CASSVDPDISYEQYF
j_gene: TRBJ1-1; abundance: once; v_gene: TRBV2; CDR3aa: CASSGTRNTEAFF
j_gene: TRBJ1-5; abundance: -; v_gene: TRBV19; CDR3aa: CASSVPQGGRYQPQHF
j_gene: TRBJ2-7; abundance: -; v_gene: TRBV27; CDR3aa: CASSKEPGQGPYEQYF
j_gene: TRBJ1-4; abundance: -; v_gene: TRBV5-5; CDR3aa: CASSLGGPINEKLFF
j_gene: TRBJ1-3; abundance: once; v_gene: TRBV18; CDR3aa: CASSLLQQGYGNTIYF
j_gene: TRBJ1-5; abundance: -; v_gene: TRBV11-2; CDR3aa: CASSQAENQPQHF
j_gene: TRBJ2-7; abundance: -; v_gene: TRBV3-1/TRBV3-2; CDR3aa: CARLLHEQYF
j_gene: TRBJ2-1; abundance: -; v_gene: TRBV6-5; CDR3aa: CASSQQGPNEQFF
j_gene: TRBJ2-1; abundance: -; v_gene: TRBV19; CDR3aa: CASSWTSDISYNEQFF
j_gene: TRBJ2-7; abundance: -; v_gene: TRBV7-2; CDR3aa: CASSEGRGSEQYF
j_gene: TRBJ1-1; abundance: -; v_gene: TRBV18; CDR3aa: CASSFDSVNTEAFF
j_gene: TRBJ1-3; abundance: -; v_gene: TRBV7-9; CDR3aa: CASSQDLYSGNTIYF
j_gene: TRBJ2-3; abundance: -; v_gene: TRBV7-2; CDR3aa: CASSLFGLAGGWQYF
j_gene: TRBJ2-7; abundance: -; v_gene: TRBV27; CDR3aa: CASSFIGLSHYEQYF
j_gene: TRBJ1-5; abundance: -; v_gene: TRBV28; CDR3aa: CASITGRQPQHF
j_gene: TRBJ2-1; abundance: once; v_gene: TRBV28; CDR3aa: CAGRRDSTNEQFF
j_gene: TRBJ2-2; abundance: -; v_gene: TRBV28; CDR3aa: CASNSQGRQGGGELFF
j_gene: TRBJ1-5; abundance: -; v_gene: TRBV9; CDR3aa: CASSGDSNQPQHF